This T cell receptor (beta chain) was found in a study of T cells in Graves' hyperthyroidism and ophthalmopathy. Ophthalmopathy cases scored 3 or more on the Clinical Activity Score and 4 or more on NOSPECS grade, with duration below 3 months. V lost 8 bases and J 6 bases, leaving 7 bases between the germline ends. CDR3 length: 11 amino acids. Germline values: CDR1 MNHNS, CDR2 SASEGT. Amplification targeted TCR beta CDR3 regions from RNA transcripts. With the HTBI primer set, the TCR CDR3 went through a first round of RT-PCR. One entry per CDR3 protein, called by TCRdb with MiXCR from the multiplex PCR reads. The sample lists around 360,000 distinct CDR3 sequences, nearly 15% occurring once.

The specimen was blood. The TCR sequence derives from an older woman with Graves' ophthalmopathy. The rearrangement joins TRBV6-1 to TRBJ2-2; no firm D call. The CDR3: CASRLAGELFF. The CDR3 region has the DNA TGTGCCAGCCGACTGGCCGGGGAGCTGTTTTTT.